The present TCR beta chain was sequenced within a study of identical twins. The study's findings and limits: The abundant beta clonotypes from cord blood had fewer insertions, and memory repertoires had none of this. Monozygotic twins shared more out-of-frame TCR alpha than recombination models predicted.

MiXCR, applied by TCRdb to the 5' RACE reads, yields one record per CDR3 protein. The sample records some 730,000 distinct CDR3 sequences, about 20% being singletons. This clonotype has ten or more counts. Its antigen remains unknown. The CDR3 has 15 residues. CDR1 and CDR2 from the germline V gene are SGHVS and FQNEAQ. V dropped 1 base and J dropped 3 bases, with 12 bases sitting between them. These data were likewise used in another study, on T cells expressing NK-cell markers.

The specimen sequenced was PBMCs. The chain has TRBV7-8 and TRBJ1-1; D is perhaps TRBD1 (5 bases). This receptor was obtained from a woman aged 18-35 years in good health. For the CDR3, the DNA is TGTGCCAGCAGCTTAGGGGGCTGGGGTGACACTGAAGCTTTCTTT. It translates to CASSLGGWGDTEAFF.